One sample yielded the 14 T cell receptor beta chains listed below, sequenced in a study of vaccination and CD4 T cells after COVID-19. Antigens of these TCRs are unknown. The sample's treatment: approximately nine-day PBMC culture with coronavirus spike peptide pools or control peptides (ViraFEST assay). Cultured CD4+ T cell DNA was sequenced using the Oncomine TCR Beta short-read assay. MiXCR, applied by TCRdb to the PCR reads, yields one record per CDR3 protein. In the table there are around 25,000 distinct CDR3 sequences, around two fifths of which are singletons. The sequenced sample consisted of CD4+ T cells from blood, cultured in vitro. Every receptor here comes from a human donor who had recovered from COVID-19.

This clonotype was seen a handful of times. The chain combines TRBV7-2 with TRBJ2-1, with D unresolved. CDR1 and CDR2 from the germline V gene are SGHTA and FQGNSA. Trimming removed 4 bases from V and 4 bases from J, with 2 bases in between. The CDR3 has 11 amino acids. The CDR3 region is CASSYYNEQFF. DNA for the CDR3: TGTGCCAGCAGCTATTACAATGAGCAGTTCTTC.

V usage is TRBV19 and J usage is TRBJ2-7, with D maybe TRBD1 (6 bases). The V end was cut by 6 bases, the J end by 2 bases, with 17 bases between. CDR1 and CDR2 from the germline V gene are LNHDA and SQIVND (reference sequence). This CDR3 is built from 15 residues. In DNA, the CDR3 is TGTGCCAGTAGGGTCGAGTCAGGGGACACCTACGAGCAGTACTTC. Amino acids: CASRVESGDTYEQYF.

V usage is TRBV18 and J usage is TRBJ1-1; D is ambiguous. Germline CDR1 reads KGHSH; CDR2 reads LQKENI. Trimming took off 0 bases at V and 4 bases at J, with 9 bases between the two ends. The length of the CDR3 is 14 residues. The CDR3 spells CASSPPMEVTEAFF. The CDR3 region has the DNA TGTGCCAGCTCACCACCTATGGAGGTCACTGAAGCTTTCTTT.

This clonotype appeared a few times. The chain couples TRBV27 to TRBJ1-5; unclear D gene. Germline CDR1 MNHEY, CDR2 SMNVEV (reference sequence). The CDR3 has 10 residues. V was cut by 8 bases and J by 10 bases, with 9 bases left in between. CDR3: CASGWVPQHF. The CDR3 coding sequence is TGTGCCAGCGGTTGGGTTCCCCAGCATTTT.

In its sample, this clonotype was seen a few times. The chain is built from TRBV20-1 and TRBJ1-6, with 9 bases that match TRBD1. V shed 3 bases, J shed 7 bases, and the junction held 7 bases outside the gene matches. This CDR3 spans 15 amino acids. Germline values: CDR1 DFQATT, CDR2 SNEGSKA (reference sequence). CDR3 nucleotide sequence: TGCAGTGCTAGGGGCGACAGGGGGGAAAATTCACCCCTCCACTTT. It encodes CSARGDRGENSPLHF.

The chain has TRBV11-3 and TRBJ1-1; D is ambiguous. The CDR3 is 15 residues long. Trimming pared 1 base from V and 5 bases from J, leaving 14 bases between. Germline V gene lookup returns CDR1 SGHNT and CDR2 YENEEA. In nucleotides, the CDR3 is TGTGCCAGCAGCTTAGCCCGGCGAAGTATGACTGAAGCTTTCTTT. Protein product: CASSLARRSMTEAFF. Complete variable domain (other parts from reference TRBV11-3 and TRBJ1-1): EAGVVQSPRYKIIEKKQPVAFWCNPISGHNTLYWYLQNLGQGPELLIRYENEEAVDDSQLPKDRFSAERLKGVDSTLKIQPAELGDSAVYLCASSLARRSMTEAFFGQGTRLTVV.

The chain has TRBV7-4 and TRBJ1-1; no clear D. The CDR3 extends over 12 amino acids. CDR1 is SGHVT, CDR2 SQSDAQ, per germline. CDR3 region: CASGPDGLVAFF. CDR3 nucleotides: TGTGCTAGTGGTCCGGACGGTTTGGTGGCTTTCTTT.

The chain carries TRBV2 and TRBJ2-7, with a weak D call TRBD2 (7 bases). The germline V gene encodes CDR1 SNHLY and CDR2 FYNNEI. This CDR3 has 14 residues. Trimming stripped 8 bases from V and 0 bases from J, with 14 bases between. CDR3: CASSSGTLSYEQYF. The CDR3 bases are TGTGCCAGCTCCAGCGGGACACTCTCCTACGAGCAGTACTTC.

J is TRBJ2-4 and V is TRBV7-9, with 7 bases fitting TRBD1. Germline-derived CDR1 and CDR2 are SEHNR and FQNEAQ (reference sequence). The V and J ends lost 5 bases and 7 bases, in that order; junction bases with no gene match: 11. The CDR3 totals 15 residues. The chain's CDR3 is CASSKRAPGQNIQYF. CDR3 nucleotides: TGTGCCAGCAGCAAAAGGGCGCCGGGACAGAACATTCAGTACTTC. The whole variable domain, remainder taken from reference TRBV7-9 and TRBJ2-4, is DTGVSQNPRHKITKRGQNVTFRCDPISEHNRLYWYRQTLGQGPEFLTYFQNEAQLEKSRLLSDRFSAERPKGSFSTLEIQRTEQGDSAMYLCASSKRAPGQNIQYFGAGTRLSVL.

This clonotype was seen a single time. This chain uses TRBV28 with TRBJ1-3; the D gene is possibly TRBD1 (5 bases). The CDR3 has 18 amino acids. Germline loops: CDR1 MDHEN, CDR2 SYDVKM. The germline V and J ends were trimmed by 4 bases and 3 bases, with 22 bases remaining between them. CDR3 nucleotides: TGTGCCAGCAGTTCCCCGGGGGGGGACGGGTCTGGTGGAAACACCATATATTTT. Translation: CASSSPGGDGSGGNTIYF.

CDR3 sequence: CASSEGTGRFTEAFF. CDR3 coding DNA: TGTGCCAGCAGTGAAGGGACAGGGAGGTTCACTGAAGCTTTCTTT. The V gene is TRBV6-1, the J gene TRBJ1-1; 8 nucleotides agree with TRBD1. The CDR3 contains 15 residues. The germline gives CDR1 MNHNS, CDR2 SASEGT. The trim removed 1 base at V and 4 bases at J, leaving 5 bases unmatched.

V gene TRBV2 combines with J gene TRBJ2-7; TRBD1 matches at 8 bases. Germline V gene data show CDR1 as SNHLY and CDR2 as FYNNEI. J lost 5 bases, V lost 4 bases, and 16 bases had no gene match. This CDR3 region has 17 residues. The CDR3 DNA reads as TGTGCCAGCAGTGCCCGCTTGGTACAGGGGGATTCTAACGAGCAGTACTTC. Translated, it gives CASSARLVQGDSNEQYF. The complete variable domain, with remaining parts taken from reference TRBV2 and TRBJ2-7, reads EPEVTQTPSHQVTQMGQEVILRCVPISNHLYFYWYRQILGQKVEFLVSFYNNEISEKSEIFDDQFSVERPDGSNFTLKIRSTKLEDSAMYFCASSARLVQGDSNEQYFGPGTRLTVT.

The rearrangement uses TRBV28 and TRBJ1-2, with 7 nucleotides matching TRBD1. The CDR3 totals 15 residues. The trim removed 4 bases at V and 5 bases at J, leaving 10 bases unmatched. CDR1 is MDHEN and CDR2 is SYDVKM in the germline V gene. CDR3 residues: CASSSAGQAGYGYTF. DNA of the CDR3: TGTGCCAGCAGTTCCGCTGGACAGGCCGGGTATGGCTACACCTTC.

CDR3 sequence reads: CASSQAEGKNTEAFF. The CDR3 region has the DNA TGTGCCAGCTCACAGGCAGAGGGGAAGAACACTGAAGCTTTCTTT. The chain combines TRBV18 with TRBJ1-1, with D perhaps TRBD1 (5 bases). The germline V and J ends were trimmed by 4 bases and 1 base, with 13 bases remaining between them. Per the germline V gene, CDR1 is KGHSH and CDR2 is LQKENI. The CDR3 sequence is 15 residues long. Full variable domain (outside the CDR3, taken from reference TRBV18 and TRBJ1-1): NAGVMQNPRHLVRRRGQEARLRCSPMKGHSHVYWYRQLPEEGLKFMVYLQKENIIDESGMPKERFSAEFPKEGPSILRIQQVVRGDSAAYFCASSQAEGKNTEAFFGQGTRLTVV.